Below, 27 T cell receptor beta chains from the same sample are listed, as sequenced in a study of long-term antiretroviral therapy in people with HIV. Sequencing relied on immunoSEQ assay v3.0, run at survey level. Profiling relied on immunoSEQ multiplex PCR, and the TCRdb table lists in-frame clones only, not all of them. The data contain roughly 25,000 clones, 90% to 95% of them singletons. Sequenced material: unsorted PBMCs, taken 7.6 years after starting antiretroviral therapy. The receptors were gathered from a woman between 35 and 50 years old with HIV.

This chain connects TRBV29-1 to TRBJ2-1, with TRBD1 as a possible D gene (5 bases). Trimming took 3 bases from V and 2 from J, leaving 11 bases between them. This CDR3 is built from 14 residues. CDR1 and CDR2 (germline): SQVTM, ANQGSEA. The CDR3 is CSVDQGIAYNEQFF. The CDR3 DNA follows: TGCAGCGTTGACCAGGGAATAGCCTACAATGAGCAGTTCTTC.

The chain is built from TRBV2 and TRBJ2-4; no clear D. Germline lookup yields CDR1 SNHLY and CDR2 FYNNEI. The V and J ends lost 5 bases and 0 bases respectively, with 14 bases between them. CDR3 length equals 16 residues. The chain's CDR3 is CASSNPSSLAKNIQYF. CDR3 DNA sequence: TGTGCCAGCAGTAACCCATCGTCGTTAGCCAAAAACATTCAGTACTTC. The whole variable domain, remainder taken from reference TRBV2 and TRBJ2-4, is EPEVTQTPSHQVTQMGQEVILRCVPISNHLYFYWYRQILGQKVEFLVSFYNNEISEKSEIFDDQFSVERPDGSNFTLKIRSTKLEDSAMYFCASSNPSSLAKNIQYFGAGTRLSVL.

The rearrangement uses TRBV14 and TRBJ2-7; 12 bases line up with TRBD1. The CDR3 covers 17 residues. The germline gives CDR1 SGHDN, CDR2 FVKESK. The trim removed 2 bases at V and 0 bases at J, leaving 5 bases unmatched. The CDR3 nucleotides read TGTGCCAGCAGCCAACCGGGACAGGGGGCGAGCTCCTACGAGCAGTACTTC. It is translated as CASSQPGQGASSYEQYF. Together with reference TRBV14 and TRBJ2-7, the CDR3 gives the full variable domain: EAGVTQFPSHSVIEKGQTVTLRCDPISGHDNLYWYRRVMGKEIKFLLHFVKESKQDESGMPNNRFLAERTGGTYSTLKVQPAELEDSGVYFCASSQPGQGASSYEQYFGPGTRLTVT.

This chain uses TRBV9 with TRBJ1-1; a possible D gene is TRBD1 (5 bases). CDR1 is SGDLS, CDR2 YYNGEE, per germline. CDR3 length equals 13 residues. Trimming left V 0 bases short and J 5 bases short, with 8 bases between. CDR3 amino acids: CASSVEGRTEAFF. The CDR3 DNA follows: TGTGCCAGCAGCGTAGAGGGGAGAACTGAAGCTTTCTTT.

This sequence joins TRBV29-1 and TRBJ2-3; D may be TRBD2 (5 bases). The CDR3 consists of 14 residues. Trimming left V 3 bases short and J 7 bases short, with 17 bases between. Germline values: CDR1 SQVTM, CDR2 ANQGSEA. The CDR3: CSVDKRSLINTQYF. In DNA form, the CDR3 reads TGCAGCGTTGATAAGCGGTCCCTCATAAATACGCAGTATTTT.

CDR3 nucleotide sequence: TGTGCCAGCAGTTACTCCGGGGGTACCACTGAAGCTTTCTTT. Protein product: CASSYSGGTTEAFF. This chain uses TRBV6-6 with TRBJ1-1, with D perhaps TRBD1 (5 bases). CDR3 length: 14 amino acids. Germline-derived CDR1 and CDR2 are MNHNY and SVGAGI (reference sequence). V was shortened by 0 bases and J by 4 bases, with 9 bases between the two germline ends.

The gene calls are TRBV7-8 and TRBJ2-1, with 7 bases matching TRBD2. Losses at the gene ends were 2 bases for V and 6 bases for J; bases not matched to a gene: 13. In germline, CDR1 is SGHVS, CDR2 FQNEAQ. The CDR3 is 17 residues long. The DNA for the CDR3 is TGTGCCAGCAGCTTACCTTCTTCCGGACTAGTCTTCAATGAGCAGTTCTTC. Protein sequence: CASSLPSSGLVFNEQFF.

The genes are TRBV29-1 and TRBJ1-2; TRBD1 aligns across 7 bases. V lost 8 bases and J lost 7; bases outside the gene matches: 16. The CDR3 is 14 residues long. Germline CDR1 reads SQVTM; CDR2 reads ANQGSEA. The CDR3 DNA follows: TGCAGCACCCGATCCTTAGACAGGGCCGCTGGCTACACCTTC. Encoded protein: CSTRSLDRAAGYTF. Full variable domain (rest looked up from reference TRBV29-1 and TRBJ1-2): SAVISQKPSRDICQRGTSLTIQCQVDSQVTMMFWYRQQPGQSLTLIATANQGSEATYESGFVIDKFPISRPNLTFSTLTVSNMSPEDSSIYLCSTRSLDRAAGYTFGSGTRLTVV.

This chain uses TRBV13 with TRBJ1-4; 7 nucleotides align to TRBD1. The CDR3 loop spans 15 amino acids. The V gene end was trimmed by 4 bases and the J gene end by 8 bases; junction bases not matched to a gene: 10. Germline CDR1 reads PRHDT; CDR2 reads FYEKMQ (reference sequence). The CDR3 is CASSSGGAGREKLFF. The CDR3, as DNA: TGTGCCAGCAGCTCAGGGGGGGCCGGGAGGGAAAAACTGTTTTTT.

Concerning this clone itself: Compared with germline, one end of the junction differs, possibly owing to a read error. V gene TRBV30 combines with J gene TRBJ2-7, with 10 positions matching TRBD1. Per germline, CDR1 GTSNPN and CDR2 SVGIG (reference sequence). The CDR3 sequence is 13 residues long. CDR3 residues: CAWSAGTGAATDF. For the CDR3, the DNA is TGTGCCTGGAGTGCCGGGACAGGGGCTGCAACGGACTTC.

CDR3 region: CASSLAQGLAGGRSREQFF. CDR3 coding DNA: TGTGCCAGCAGCTTAGCGCAGGGACTAGCGGGGGGGCGATCGAGAGAGCAGTTCTTC. J is TRBJ2-1 and V is TRBV7-2, with TRBD2 identical over 16 bases. Germline trimming cut 0 bases from V and 10 bases from J; bases unmatched to any gene: 12. Per the germline V gene, CDR1 is SGHTA and CDR2 is FQGNSA. This CDR3 is built from 19 residues.

This chain links TRBV4-1 with TRBJ2-7; perhaps TRBD1 as D (5 bases). CDR3 size: 15 residues. Germline V lookup: CDR1 MGHRA, CDR2 YSYEKL. The ends were cut back, 0 bases at V and 1 base at J, with 10 bases in the middle. CDR3 in amino acids: CASSQDGATSYEQYF. The CDR3 DNA reads as TGCGCCAGCAGCCAAGATGGGGCCACTTCCTACGAGCAGTACTTC.

The chain is built from TRBV2 and TRBJ1-4; the D gene is possibly TRBD1 (6 bases). V gave up 4 bases and J gave up 4 bases, with 13 bases separating them. This CDR3 spans 15 amino acids. Germline V gives CDR1 SNHLY, CDR2 FYNNEI. Here the CDR3 DNA reads TGTGCCAGCAGTGGGGTACAGGGCAGTAATGAAAAACTGTTTTTT. It yields the protein CASSGVQGSNEKLFF.

This chain connects TRBV9 to TRBJ2-5, with 16 bases matching TRBD2. The CDR3 is 20 residues long. From germline, CDR1 is SGDLS and CDR2 YYNGEE. The V segment lost 0 bases and the J segment 5 bases; nucleotides outside the gene matches: 13. The CDR3 region has the DNA TGTGCCAGCAGCGTAGGAGTCGGAGGGACTAGCGGGGGGGCTCTGGAGACCCAGTACTTC. Translating it yields CASSVGVGGTSGGALETQYF. Based on the CDR3 plus reference TRBV9 and TRBJ2-5, the full variable domain is DSGVTQTPKHLITATGQRVTLRCSPRSGDLSVYWYQQSLDQGLQFLIQYYNGEERAKGNILERFSAQQFPDLHSELNLSSLELGDSALYFCASSVGVGGTSGGALETQYFGPGTRLLVL.

The CDR3 sequence: CASSITPSGGLIHEQFF. The CDR3 DNA reads as TGTGCCAGTAGTATCACCCCTAGCGGGGGGCTAATCCATGAGCAGTTCTTC. The J gene is TRBJ2-1, the V gene TRBV19, with 11 bases fitting TRBD2. CDR3 length: 17 residues. Trimming cost V 3 bases and J 8 bases; bases outside gene matches: 12. From germline, CDR1 is LNHDA and CDR2 SQIVND (reference sequence).

CDR3 protein: CASTNIGHMNTEAFF. The CDR3 DNA reads TGTGCCAGCACCAACATAGGACACATGAACACTGAAGCTTTCTTT. The rearrangement links TRBV6-1 to TRBJ1-1, with D perhaps TRBD1 (5 bases). Germline CDR1 reads MNHNS; CDR2 reads SASEGT. Trimming removed 7 bases from V and 0 bases from J, with 15 bases in between. CDR3 length: 15 amino acids.

This sequence joins TRBV4-3 and TRBJ1-2; 7 bases agree with TRBD1. Per the germline V gene, CDR1 is LGHNA and CDR2 is YSLEER. V shed 3 bases, J shed 4 bases, and the junction held 5 bases outside the gene matches. The CDR3 is made up of 14 amino acids. The CDR3 region is CASSQTGITYGYTF. CDR3 coding DNA: TGCGCCAGCAGCCAGACAGGGATTACCTATGGCTACACCTTC.

The chain carries TRBV7-6 and TRBJ2-1; TRBD2 matches 8 bases. This CDR3 is built from 19 residues. The germline CDR1 and CDR2 sequences are SGHVS and FNYEAQ. With V trimmed by 3 bases and J by 4 bases, 17 bases remained unmatched. The CDR3 protein is CASSFALSVGGAGYNEQFF. The CDR3 nucleotides read TGTGCCAGCAGCTTCGCCCTCTCTGTCGGGGGGGCAGGGTACAATGAGCAGTTCTTC.

This sequence joins TRBV19 and TRBJ1-1; D is undetermined. CDR1 LNHDA and CDR2 SQIVND come from the germline V gene (reference sequence). Trimming shortened V by 5 bases and J by 7 bases, and 17 bases separated the two germline ends. There are 14 residues in the CDR3. CDR3 region: CASSPRPDGGEAFF. For the CDR3, the DNA is TGTGCCAGTAGTCCCCGCCCGGATGGCGGTGAAGCTTTCTTT.

V gene TRBV27 combines with J gene TRBJ2-7; 8 nucleotides align to TRBD1. From germline, CDR1 is MNHEY and CDR2 SMNVEV (reference sequence). V shed 6 bases and J 3 bases; nucleotides not matched to a gene: 4. This CDR3 is 13 amino acids long. The CDR3 DNA reads TGTGCCAGCAGCACAGACAGGGGCTACGAGCAGTACTTC. Translation: CASSTDRGYEQYF.

The chain couples TRBV27 to TRBJ2-5; 8 nucleotides align to TRBD1. There are 16 residues in the CDR3. From germline, CDR1 is MNHEY and CDR2 SMNVEV (reference sequence). The J segment lost 4 bases and the V segment lost 4 bases, leaving 11 bases of the junction unmatched. Written as DNA, the CDR3 is TGTGCCAGCAGTTGGGGCCAGGGGGCCACAAGAGAGACCCAGTACTTC. Encoded protein: CASSWGQGATRETQYF.

The chain is built from TRBV15 and TRBJ1-5; D unresolved. This CDR3 is 12 amino acids long. CDR1 LNHNV and CDR2 YYDKDF come from the germline V gene (reference sequence). V was shortened by 5 bases and J by 8 bases, with 10 bases between the two germline ends. CDR3 amino acids: CATSSPEEPQHF. CDR3 nucleotide sequence: TGTGCCACCAGCTCACCCGAGGAGCCCCAGCATTTT.

The chain has TRBV19 and TRBJ1-4, with D perhaps TRBD1 (6 bases). Trimming left V 5 bases short and J 8 bases short, with 12 bases between. The CDR3 length is 13 residues. In germline, CDR1 is LNHDA, CDR2 SQIVND (reference sequence). DNA for the CDR3: TGTGCCAGTAGTGGGGCAGGGGCGGAAAAACTGTTTTTT. Amino acids: CASSGAGAEKLFF.

The chain couples TRBV7-9 to TRBJ1-2; 7 bases match TRBD1. With V trimmed by 6 bases and J by 6 bases, 7 bases remained unmatched. The CDR3 has 13 amino acids. Germline-derived CDR1 and CDR2 are SEHNR and FQNEAQ (reference sequence). DNA of the CDR3: TGTGCCAGCAGGTTACAGGGGATGGATGGCTACACCTTC. Residues: CASRLQGMDGYTF.

The genes are TRBV9 and TRBJ2-3; no firm D call. The germline V gene has CDR1 SGDLS and CDR2 YYNGEE. V dropped 8 bases and J dropped 1 base, with 8 bases sitting between them. The CDR3 sequence is 12 residues long. In nucleotides, the CDR3 is TGTGCCAGTACCGGAGGCACAGATACGCAGTATTTT. It codes for CASTGGTDTQYF.

The chain has TRBV7-9 and TRBJ1-4; D is perhaps TRBD1 (5 bases). CDR1 SEHNR and CDR2 FQNEAQ come from the germline V gene (reference sequence). V was shortened by 10 bases and J by 7 bases, with 19 bases between the two germline ends. The CDR3 runs 14 residues. CDR3 nucleotides: TGTGCCATCATAAGAGGGGCGCGTGGTGAAAAACTGTTTTTT. This encodes CAIIRGARGEKLFF.

V gene TRBV4-3 combines with J gene TRBJ1-2; no definite D call. Per germline, CDR1 LGHNA and CDR2 YSLEER. V gave up 5 bases and J gave up 8 bases, with 9 bases separating them. The CDR3 is made up of 11 amino acids. The CDR3 spells CASSDGVGYTF. Here the CDR3 DNA reads TGCGCCAGCAGCGACGGGGTCGGCTACACCTTC.